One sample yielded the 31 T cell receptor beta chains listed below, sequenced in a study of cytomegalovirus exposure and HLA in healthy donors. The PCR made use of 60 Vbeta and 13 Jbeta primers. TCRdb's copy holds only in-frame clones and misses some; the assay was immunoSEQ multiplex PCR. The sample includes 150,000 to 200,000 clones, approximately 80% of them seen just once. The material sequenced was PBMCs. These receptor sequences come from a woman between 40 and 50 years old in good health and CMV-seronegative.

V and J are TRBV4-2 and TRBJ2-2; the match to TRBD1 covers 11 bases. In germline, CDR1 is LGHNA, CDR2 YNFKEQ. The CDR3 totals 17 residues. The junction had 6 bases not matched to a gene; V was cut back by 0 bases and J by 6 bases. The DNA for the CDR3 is TGTGCCAGCAGCCAAGAAGCGGGGACAGGGGGGGCCGGGGAGCTGTTTTTT. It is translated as CASSQEAGTGGAGELFF.

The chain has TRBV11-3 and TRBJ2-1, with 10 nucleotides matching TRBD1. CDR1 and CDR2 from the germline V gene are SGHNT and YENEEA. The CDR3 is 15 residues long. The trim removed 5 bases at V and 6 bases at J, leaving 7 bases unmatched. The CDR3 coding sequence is TGTGCCAGCAGCCCCCCCGGGACAGGGGTCAATGAGCAGTTCTTC. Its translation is CASSPPGTGVNEQFF.

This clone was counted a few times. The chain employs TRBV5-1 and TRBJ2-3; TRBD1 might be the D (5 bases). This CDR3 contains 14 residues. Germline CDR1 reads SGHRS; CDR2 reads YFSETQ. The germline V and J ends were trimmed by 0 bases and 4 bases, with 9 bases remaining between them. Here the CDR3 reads CASSLGDSSDTQYF. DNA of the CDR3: TGCGCCAGCAGCTTGGGAGACAGCTCAGATACGCAGTATTTT.

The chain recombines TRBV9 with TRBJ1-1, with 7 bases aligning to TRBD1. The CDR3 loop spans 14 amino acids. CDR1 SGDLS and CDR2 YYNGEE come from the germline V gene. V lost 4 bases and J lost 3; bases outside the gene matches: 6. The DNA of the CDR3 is TGTGCCAGCAGCCCCCGGCAGGGGGACACTGAAGCTTTCTTT. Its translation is CASSPRQGDTEAFF. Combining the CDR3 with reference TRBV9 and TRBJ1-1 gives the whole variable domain DSGVTQTPKHLITATGQRVTLRCSPRSGDLSVYWYQQSLDQGLQFLIQYYNGEERAKGNILERFSAQQFPDLHSELNLSSLELGDSALYFCASSPRQGDTEAFFGQGTRLTVV.

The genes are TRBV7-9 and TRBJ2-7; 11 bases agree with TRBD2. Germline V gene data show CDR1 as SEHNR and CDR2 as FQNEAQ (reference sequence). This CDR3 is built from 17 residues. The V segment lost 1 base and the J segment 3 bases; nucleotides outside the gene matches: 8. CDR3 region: CASSLELAGVGHYEQYF. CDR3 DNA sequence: TGTGCCAGCAGCTTAGAACTAGCGGGAGTGGGTCACTACGAGCAGTACTTC.

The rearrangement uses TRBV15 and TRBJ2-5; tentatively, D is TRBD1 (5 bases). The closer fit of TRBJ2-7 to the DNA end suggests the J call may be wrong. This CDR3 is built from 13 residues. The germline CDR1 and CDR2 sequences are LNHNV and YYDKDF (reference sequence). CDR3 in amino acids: CATRHRFSYEQYF. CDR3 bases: TGTGCCACCAGACACAGGTTCTCCTACGAGCAGTACTTC.

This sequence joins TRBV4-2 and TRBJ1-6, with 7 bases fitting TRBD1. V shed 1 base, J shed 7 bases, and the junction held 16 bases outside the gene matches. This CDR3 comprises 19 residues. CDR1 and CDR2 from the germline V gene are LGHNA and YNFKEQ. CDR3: CASSQVPMGQIQGNSPLHF. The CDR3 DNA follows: TGTGCCAGCAGCCAAGTTCCCATGGGACAGATCCAAGGCAATTCACCCCTCCACTTT.

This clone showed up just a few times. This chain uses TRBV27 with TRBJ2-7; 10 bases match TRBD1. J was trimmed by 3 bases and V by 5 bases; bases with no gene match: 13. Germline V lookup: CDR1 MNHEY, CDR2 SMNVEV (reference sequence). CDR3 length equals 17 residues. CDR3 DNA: TGTGCCAGCAGTCCCCTGAGTTCGACAGGGGGCTACTACGAGCAGTACTTC. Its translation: CASSPLSSTGGYYEQYF.

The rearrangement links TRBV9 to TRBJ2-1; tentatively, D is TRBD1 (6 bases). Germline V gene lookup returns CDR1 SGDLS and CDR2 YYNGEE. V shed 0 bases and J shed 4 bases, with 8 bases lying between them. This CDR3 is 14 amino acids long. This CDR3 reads CASSVGQAYNEQFF. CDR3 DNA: TGTGCCAGCAGCGTAGGACAGGCGTACAATGAGCAGTTCTTC.

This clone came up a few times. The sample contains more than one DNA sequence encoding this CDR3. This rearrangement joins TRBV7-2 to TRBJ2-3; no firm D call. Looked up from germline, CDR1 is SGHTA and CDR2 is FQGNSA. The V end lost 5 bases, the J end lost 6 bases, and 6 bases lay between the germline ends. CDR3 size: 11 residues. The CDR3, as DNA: TGTGCCAGCAGCCCCTTGGATACGCAGTATTTT. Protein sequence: CASSPLDTQYF.

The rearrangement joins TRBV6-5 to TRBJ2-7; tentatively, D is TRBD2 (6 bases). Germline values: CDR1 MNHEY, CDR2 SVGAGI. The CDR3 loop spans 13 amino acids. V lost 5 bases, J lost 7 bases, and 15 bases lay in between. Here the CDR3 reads CASSSGPVDEQYF. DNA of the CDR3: TGTGCCAGCAGTAGCGGGCCCGTGGATGAGCAGTACTTC.

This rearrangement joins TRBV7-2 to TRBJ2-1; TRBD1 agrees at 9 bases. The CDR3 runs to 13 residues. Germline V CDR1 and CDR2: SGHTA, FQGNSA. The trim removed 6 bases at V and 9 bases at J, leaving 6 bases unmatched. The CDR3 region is CASRTGTGTEQFF. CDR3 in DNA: TGTGCCAGCAGAACCGGGACAGGGACTGAGCAGTTCTTC.

CDR3 amino acids: CASKWANTDTQYF. CDR3 nucleotides: TGTGCCAGCAAGTGGGCCAACACAGATACGCAGTATTTT. The genes are TRBV27 and TRBJ2-3, with D unresolved. The CDR3 is 13 amino acids. Per the germline V gene, CDR1 is MNHEY and CDR2 is SMNVEV (reference sequence). The V gene lost 7 bases and the J gene lost 2 bases, with 10 bases spanning the gap.

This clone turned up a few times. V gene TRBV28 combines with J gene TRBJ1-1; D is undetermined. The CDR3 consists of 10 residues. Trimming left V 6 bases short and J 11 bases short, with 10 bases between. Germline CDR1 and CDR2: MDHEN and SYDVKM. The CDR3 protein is CASRGTGAFF. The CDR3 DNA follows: TGTGCCAGCAGAGGAACCGGGGCTTTCTTT.

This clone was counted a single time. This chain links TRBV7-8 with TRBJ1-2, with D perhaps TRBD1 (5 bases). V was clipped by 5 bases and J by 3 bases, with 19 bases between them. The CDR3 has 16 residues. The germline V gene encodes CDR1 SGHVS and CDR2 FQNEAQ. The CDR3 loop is CASSPELQGFYYGYTF. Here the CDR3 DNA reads TGTGCCAGCAGCCCCGAACTTCAGGGCTTCTACTATGGCTACACCTTC.

The CDR3 loop is CSAPSFGYTF. CDR3 sequence (DNA): TGCAGTGCTCCCTCCTTCGGCTACACCTTC. The rearrangement links TRBV20-1 to TRBJ1-2, with D hard to call. Germline V gene lookup returns CDR1 DFQATT and CDR2 SNEGSKA (reference sequence). This CDR3 spans 10 amino acids. V was shortened by 5 bases and J by 8 bases, with 9 bases between the two germline ends.

The CDR3 DNA is TGTGCCAGTAGTACGGGGACAGGGGAAATTGAAGCTTTCTTT. As protein: CASSTGTGEIEAFF. This chain links TRBV19 with TRBJ1-1; TRBD1 matches at 10 bases. Germline V gives CDR1 LNHDA, CDR2 SQIVND (reference sequence). The CDR3 covers 14 residues. V trimming: 4 bases; J trimming: 7 bases; junction bases outside the gene matches: 6.

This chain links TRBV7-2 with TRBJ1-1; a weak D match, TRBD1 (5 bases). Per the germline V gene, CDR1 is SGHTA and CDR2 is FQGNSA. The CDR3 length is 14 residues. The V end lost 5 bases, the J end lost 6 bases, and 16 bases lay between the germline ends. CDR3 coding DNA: TGTGCCAGCAGCCAAGAGCGCAGGGCGGCTGAAGCTTTCTTT. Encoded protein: CASSQERRAAEAFF.

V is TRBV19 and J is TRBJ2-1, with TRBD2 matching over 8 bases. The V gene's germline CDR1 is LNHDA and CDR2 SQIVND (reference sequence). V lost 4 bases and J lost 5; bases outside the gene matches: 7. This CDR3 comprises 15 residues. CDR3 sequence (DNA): TGTGCCAGTAGTACAACTAGCGGACCGGACAATGAGCAGTTCTTC. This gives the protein CASSTTSGPDNEQFF.

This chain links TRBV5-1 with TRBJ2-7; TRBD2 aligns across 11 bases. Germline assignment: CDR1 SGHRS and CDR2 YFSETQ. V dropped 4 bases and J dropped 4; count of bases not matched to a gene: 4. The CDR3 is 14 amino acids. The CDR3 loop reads CASSSSGGAYEQYF. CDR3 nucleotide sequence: TGCGCCAGCAGCAGTAGCGGGGGGGCATACGAGCAGTACTTC.

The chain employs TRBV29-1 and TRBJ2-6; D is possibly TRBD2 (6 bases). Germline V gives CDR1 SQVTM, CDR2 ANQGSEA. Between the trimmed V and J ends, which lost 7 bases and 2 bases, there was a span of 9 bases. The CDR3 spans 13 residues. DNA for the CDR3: TGCAGCGCCGGGGAGGCTGGGGCCAACGTCCTGACTTTC. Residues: CSAGEAGANVLTF.

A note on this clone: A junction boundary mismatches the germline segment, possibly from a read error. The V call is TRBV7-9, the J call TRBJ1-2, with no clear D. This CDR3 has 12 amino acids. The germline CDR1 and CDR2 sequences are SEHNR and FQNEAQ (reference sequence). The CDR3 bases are TGTTCCAGCAGCTTATTTCAGAATGGCTACACCTTC. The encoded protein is CSSSLFQNGYTF.

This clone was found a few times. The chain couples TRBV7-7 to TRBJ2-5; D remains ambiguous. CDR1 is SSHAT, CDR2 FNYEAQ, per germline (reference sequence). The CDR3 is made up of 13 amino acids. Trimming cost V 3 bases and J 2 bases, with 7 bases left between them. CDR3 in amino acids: CASSFAVQETQYF. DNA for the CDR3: TGTGCCAGCAGCTTTGCGGTACAAGAGACCCAGTACTTC.

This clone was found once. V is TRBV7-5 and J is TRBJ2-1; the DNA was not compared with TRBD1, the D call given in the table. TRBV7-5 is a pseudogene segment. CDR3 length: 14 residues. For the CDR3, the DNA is TGTGCCAGAAGCTCGGGACAGGGGAACAATGAGCAGTTCTTC. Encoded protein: CARSSGQGNNEQFF.

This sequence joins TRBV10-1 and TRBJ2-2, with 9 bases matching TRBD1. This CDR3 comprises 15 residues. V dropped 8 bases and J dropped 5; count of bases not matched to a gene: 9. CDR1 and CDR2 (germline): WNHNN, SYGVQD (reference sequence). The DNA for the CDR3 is TGCGCCAGCTGGGGCGGGACAGGGTCGACCGGGGAGCTGTTTTTT. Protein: CASWGGTGSTGELFF.

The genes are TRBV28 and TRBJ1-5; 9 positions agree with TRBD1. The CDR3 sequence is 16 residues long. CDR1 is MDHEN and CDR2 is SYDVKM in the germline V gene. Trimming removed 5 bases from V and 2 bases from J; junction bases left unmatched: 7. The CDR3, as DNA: TGTGCCAGCAGTCTAAGATGGACAGGGGGCAATCAGCCCCAGCATTTT. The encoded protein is CASSLRWTGGNQPQHF. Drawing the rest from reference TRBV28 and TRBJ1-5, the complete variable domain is DVKVTQSSRYLVKRTGEKVFLECVQDMDHENMFWYRQDPGLGLRLIYFSYDVKMKEKGDIPEGYSVSREKKERFSLILESASTNQTSMYLCASSLRWTGGNQPQHFGDGTRLSIL.

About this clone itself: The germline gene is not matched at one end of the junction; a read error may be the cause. Here the CDR3 DNA reads TGTTCCAGCAGCTTAGTCTCGCGCAACACTGAAGCTTTCTTT. Translation: CSSSLVSRNTEAFF. This chain links TRBV7-9 with TRBJ1-1; the D is unclear. CDR1 is SEHNR and CDR2 is FQNEAQ in the germline V gene (reference sequence). The CDR3 consists of 14 residues.

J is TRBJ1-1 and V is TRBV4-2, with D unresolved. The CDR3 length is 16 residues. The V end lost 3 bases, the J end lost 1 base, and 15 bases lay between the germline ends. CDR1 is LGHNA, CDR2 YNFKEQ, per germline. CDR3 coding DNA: TGTGCCAGCAGCCAGTTCCTTTTGGCACCGAACACTGAAGCTTTCTTT. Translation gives CASSQFLLAPNTEAFF.

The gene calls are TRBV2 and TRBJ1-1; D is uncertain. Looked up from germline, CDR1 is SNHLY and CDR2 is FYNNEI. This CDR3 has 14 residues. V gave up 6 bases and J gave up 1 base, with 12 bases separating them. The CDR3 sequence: CASSRRVGNTEAFF. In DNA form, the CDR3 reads TGTGCCAGCAGCCGACGGGTGGGGAACACTGAAGCTTTCTTT.

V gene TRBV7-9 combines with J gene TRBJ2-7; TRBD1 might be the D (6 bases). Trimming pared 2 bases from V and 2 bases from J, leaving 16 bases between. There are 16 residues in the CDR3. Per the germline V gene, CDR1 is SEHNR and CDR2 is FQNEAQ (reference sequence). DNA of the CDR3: TGTGCCAGCAGCTTATTTGTTGGGACACCTCCCTACGAGCAGTACTTC. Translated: CASSLFVGTPPYEQYF.

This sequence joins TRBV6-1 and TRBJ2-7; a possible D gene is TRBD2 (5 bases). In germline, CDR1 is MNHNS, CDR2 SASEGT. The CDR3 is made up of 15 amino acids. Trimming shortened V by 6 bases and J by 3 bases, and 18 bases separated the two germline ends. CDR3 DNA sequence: TGTGCCAGCAGGCTCTCCGGAGGTATGAACTACGAGCAGTACTTC. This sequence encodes CASRLSGGMNYEQYF.